Sequencing of this T cell receptor beta chain was carried out in a study of Graves' ophthalmopathy and Graves' hyperthyroidism. On the study more broadly: There was a collection of peripheral blood at initial diagnosis, before any treatment.

V lost 3 bases and J 3 bases, leaving 9 bases between the germline ends. The CDR3 has 14 amino acids. RNA transcripts provided the template for amplifying TCR beta CDR3 regions. HTBI primers were employed in first-round RT-PCR, then a second-round multiplex PCR followed. Each CDR3 protein is one row after TCRdb ran MiXCR on the multiplex PCR reads. The sample records about 210,000 distinct CDR3 sequences, 25% to 35% being singletons. The receptor was derived from a man aged 45-60 years with Graves' ophthalmopathy. V usage is TRBV12-3 or TRBV12-4 and J usage is TRBJ1-5; no definite D call. Sequencing used peripheral blood. Here the CDR3 reads CASSFAEFNQPQHF. CDR3 coding DNA: TGTGCCAGCAGTTTTGCGGAGTTCAATCAGCCCCAGCATTTT.